This paragraph reports one T cell receptor beta chain. Its antigen is still unknown. Trimming stripped 5 bases from V and 6 bases from J, with 25 bases between. Germline V gives CDR1 SGHTA, CDR2 FQGNSA. The CDR3 extends over 17 amino acids. This sample is drawn from a study of cytomegalovirus exposure and HLA in healthy donors. For the study at large: Genotyping of 300 to 450 donors showed that roughly 83% belonged to the Caucasian-associated ancestry cluster.

Study-level findings and limits: Clonal expansion was found to be greater in HLA-associated TCR beta chains than in equally common others in a later analysis. Published work reported that the classifier diagnosed cytomegalovirus status with high specificity and sensitivity. In a later analysis, a missense DCLRE1C variant was linked to TCR beta V- and J-gene trimming.

The primer mix had 60 Vbeta and 13 Jbeta primers. Sequencing was performed with immunoSEQ multiplex PCR; in TCRdb, only in-frame clones are kept and a portion is missing. Here the sample table reports over 50,000 clones. The source material was PBMCs. This receptor was obtained from a man aged 50 to 59 in good health and CMV-seropositive. This chain connects TRBV7-2 to TRBJ1-1; a weak D match, TRBD1 (6 bases). CDR3 sequence: CASSPGLLGAMGAEAFF. CDR3 in DNA: TGTGCCAGCAGCCCAGGACTCTTGGGGGCGATGGGGGCTGAAGCTTTCTTT. Using reference TRBV7-2 and TRBJ1-1 for the parts outside the CDR3, the full variable domain is GAGVSQSPSNKVTEKGKDVELRCDPISGHTALYWYRQSLGQGLEFLIYFQGNSAPDKSGLPSDRFSAERTGGSVSTLTIQRTQQEDSAVYLCASSPGLLGAMGAEAFFGQGTRLTVV.